One TCR beta chain is described in this entry. The data originate from a study of blood T cell repertoires in COVID-19. The V end lost 5 bases, the J end lost 0 bases, and 14 bases lay between the germline ends. CDR1 LNHDA and CDR2 SQIVND come from the germline V gene (reference sequence). The CDR3 has 16 amino acids. Sequenced by immunoSEQ multiplex PCR; TCRdb stores in-frame clones only, minus some. The sample includes about 120,000 clones, roughly 85% of them seen just once. This chain joins TRBV19 and TRBJ2-4, with D perhaps matching TRBD1 (7 bases). The sequencing sample was made of peripheral blood. This receptor was taken from a woman older than 75 with acute or convalescent COVID-19. The DNA for the CDR3 is TGTGCCAGTAGTGCGGGGACAGCACGAGCCAAAAACATTCAGTACTTC. Translation: CASSAGTARAKNIQYF.